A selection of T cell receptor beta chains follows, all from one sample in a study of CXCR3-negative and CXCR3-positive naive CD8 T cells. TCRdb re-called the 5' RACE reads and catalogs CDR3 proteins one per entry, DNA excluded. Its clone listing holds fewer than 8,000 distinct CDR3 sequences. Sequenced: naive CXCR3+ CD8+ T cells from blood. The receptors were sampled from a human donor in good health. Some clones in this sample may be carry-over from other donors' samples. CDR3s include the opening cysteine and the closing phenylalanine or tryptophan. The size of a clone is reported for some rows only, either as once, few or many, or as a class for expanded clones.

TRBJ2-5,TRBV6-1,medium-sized,CASSEWITQETQYF
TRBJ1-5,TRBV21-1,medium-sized,CASSQSSGQGAFNQPQHF
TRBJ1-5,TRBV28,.,CASLGMTVPSNQPQHF
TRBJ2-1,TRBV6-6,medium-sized,CASSYSLASGKISYNEQFF
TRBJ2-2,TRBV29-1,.,CSVGQENTGELFF
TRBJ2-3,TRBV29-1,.,CSVEMTSGRPDTQYF
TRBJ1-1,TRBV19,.,CASSLGRKTEAFF
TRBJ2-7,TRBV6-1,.,CASSGRNGSYEQYF
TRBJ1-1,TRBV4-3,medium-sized,CASSQEMVRNTEAFF
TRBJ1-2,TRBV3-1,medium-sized,CARTQGGTHYGYTF
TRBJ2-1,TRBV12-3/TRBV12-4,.,CASSPAPAGEQFF
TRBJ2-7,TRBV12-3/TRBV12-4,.,CASSYSGGSYEQYF
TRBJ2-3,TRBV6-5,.,CASSLLGQASEGTDTQYF
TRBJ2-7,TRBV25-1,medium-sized,CASSEGTGAYEQYF
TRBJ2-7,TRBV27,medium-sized,CASSSYRAAYEQYF
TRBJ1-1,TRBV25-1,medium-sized,CASPHPSRRGERTEAFF
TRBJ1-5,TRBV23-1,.,CASSLRPFFNQPQHF
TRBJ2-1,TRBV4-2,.,CASSQEPAVDEQFF
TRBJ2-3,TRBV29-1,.,CSGEGGLSTDTQYF
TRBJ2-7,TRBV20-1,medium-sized,CSARDRGQYEQYF
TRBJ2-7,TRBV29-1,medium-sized,CSVERDNSYEQYF
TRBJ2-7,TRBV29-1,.,CSVVGVRYEQYF
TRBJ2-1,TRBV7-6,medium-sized,CASSRRTGQNEQFF
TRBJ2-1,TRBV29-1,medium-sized,CSVESGTGGLYNEQFF
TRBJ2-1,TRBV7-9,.,CASSLRGERPSEQFF
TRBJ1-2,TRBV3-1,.,CASSQDTGAGYGYTF
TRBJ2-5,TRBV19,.,CASSIGSADQETQYF
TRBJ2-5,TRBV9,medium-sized,CASSVTETQYF
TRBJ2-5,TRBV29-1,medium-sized,CSVEVWDIRAQYF
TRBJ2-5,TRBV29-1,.,CSVEESGTEEVTQYF
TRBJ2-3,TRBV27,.,CASSPPELAARTDTQYF
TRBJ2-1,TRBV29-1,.,CSVFFAVNEQFF
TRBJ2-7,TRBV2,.,CASTGSSYEQYF
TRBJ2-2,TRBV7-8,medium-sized,CASSLRAGGNTGELFF
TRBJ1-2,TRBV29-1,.,CSVVQGISYGYTF
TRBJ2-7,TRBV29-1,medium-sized,CSVEKSAATPYEQYF
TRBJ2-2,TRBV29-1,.,CSAWTGSTGELFF
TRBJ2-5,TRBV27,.,CASSLSPTVETQYF
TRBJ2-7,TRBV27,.,CASSDSGFGYEQYF
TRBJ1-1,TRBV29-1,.,CSVSGPENTEAFF
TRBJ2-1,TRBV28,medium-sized,CASSLVGYNEQFF
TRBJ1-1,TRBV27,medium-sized,CASSFGQGYTEAFF
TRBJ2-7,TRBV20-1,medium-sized,CSALRLADGQYF
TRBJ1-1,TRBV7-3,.,CASSENSLDSAFF
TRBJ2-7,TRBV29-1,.,CSVGPTGTYEQYF
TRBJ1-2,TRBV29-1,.,CSVAGPSDYGYTF